The rows below give T cell receptor beta chains drawn from one sample of a study of CD8+CD57+ T cells in acquired aplastic anemia. TCRdb called the reads again in MiXCR, with one record for every CDR3 protein. The sample records a few hundred thousand distinct CDR3 sequences, about 59% being singletons. Material for sequencing was sorted CD4+, CD8+, or CD8+CD57+ T cells (not recorded which) from PBMCs. These receptors were taken from a human donor in good health. CDR3s include the opening cysteine and the closing phenylalanine or tryptophan. A D gene is named only where the DNA matches it firmly. Clone size is not always given. Where it is, it says once, few, many or a class for expanded clones.

clone size	D gene	J gene	V gene	CDR3 DNA	CDR3 protein
many	TRBD1	TRBJ1-5	TRBV2	TGTGCCAGCAGTGAAACAGGGGGCAGCCAGCCCCAGCATTTT	CASSETGGSQPQHF
many	TRBD1	TRBJ1-6	TRBV27	TGTGCCAGCAAACCGGGACAGGGAAATTCACCCCTCCACTTT	CASKPGQGNSPLHF
.	.	TRBJ2-3	TRBV7-9	TGTGCCAGCAGCACCCGGGGGAGCGGGGGGGGACAGGGTAATCCCGAGCAGTATTTT	CASSTRGSGGGQGNPEQYF
.	.	TRBJ2-1	TRBV4-1	TGCGCCAGCAGCCCCCAGCCAGGGGGGAGCTCCTACAATGAGCAGTTCTTC	CASSPQPGGSSYNEQFF
.	.	TRBJ2-7	TRBV7-6	TGTACCAGCAGCCGAGTCTCGACCTACGAGCAGTACTTC	CTSSRVSTYEQYF
many	.	TRBJ2-5	TRBV11-3	TGTGCCAGCAGCACCACAGGGAATCAAGAGACCCAGTACTTC	CASSTTGNQETQYF
.	.	TRBJ1-1	TRBV19	TGTGCCAGTAGTATGGTCCCCGGGAACACTGAAGCTTTCTTT	CASSMVPGNTEAFF
few	.	TRBJ2-7	TRBV6-5	TGTGCCAGCAGTTACGCGACAGTGAAGGTGGCCTACGAGCAGTACTTC	CASSYATVKVAYEQYF
.	.	TRBJ2-2	TRBV7-3	TGTGCCAGCAGCTCAACAGGGCTTTCCGGGGAGCTGTTTTTT	CASSSTGLSGELFF
few	.	TRBJ2-7	TRBV29-1	TGCAGCGTTGAAACAACCCAGCCCTACGAGCAGTACTTC	CSVETTQPYEQYF
few	.	TRBJ1-6	TRBV15	TGTGCCACCAGGACAAGGACAACGGGTTCACCCCTCCACTTT	CATRTRTTGSPLHF
.	.	TRBJ2-1	TRBV9	TGTGCCAGCAGCGCCGCCGGCAGGCACAGCAATGAGCAGTTCTTC	CASSAAGRHSNEQFF
.	TRBD1	TRBJ2-7	TRBV5-1	TGCGCCAGCAGCCGGGACAGGGATCCCTACGAGCAGTACTTC	CASSRDRDPYEQYF
many	.	TRBJ1-5	TRBV20-1	TGCAGTGCTAGGACCCCGGGAAGGGAGGGTCAGCCCCAGCATTTT	CSARTPGREGQPQHF
.	TRBD2	TRBJ2-1	TRBV20-1	TGCAGTGCTAGATCCCGGACTAGCTCCAATGAGCAGTTCTTC	CSARSRTSSNEQFF
.	.	TRBJ2-3	TRBV10-3	TGTGCCATCAGTGGGCAGGGGATCACAGATACGCAGTATTTT	CAISGQGITDTQYF
many	TRBD2	TRBJ2-7	TRBV5-1	TGCGCCAGCAGCTTGGTACTAGCGGGGTCGGAATTCTCCTACGAGCAGTACTTC	CASSLVLAGSEFSYEQYF
.	.	TRBJ1-6	TRBV12-3/TRBV12-4	TGTGCCAGCAGTTTAAGGGAAGGGAACTCACCCCTCCACTTT	CASSLREGNSPLHF
few	.	TRBJ2-5	TRBV24-1	TGTGCCACCAGAAAGTACCCGGAGGGGTCCAACGGAGAGACCCAGTACTTC	CATRKYPEGSNGETQYF
many	.	TRBJ2-3	TRBV3-1	TGTGCCAGCAGCCAAGAAGACCCAGATACGCAGTATTTT	CASSQEDPDTQYF
once	.	TRBJ1-1	TRBV9	TGTGCCAGCAGCGTAGGAGCGCACACTGAAGCTTTCTTT	CASSVGAHTEAFF
many	TRBD1	TRBJ2-2	TRBV15	TGTGCCACCTTCACAGGGGCAAACACCGGGGAGCTGTTTTTT	CATFTGANTGELFF
.	.	TRBJ1-1	TRBV7-9	TGTGCCAGTGGGACGGGGGGCTTTGTAGCTTTCTTT	CASGTGGFVAFF
.	.	TRBJ1-6	TRBV9	TGTGCCAGCAGCGTAGGGAAGATATCACCCCTCCACTTT	CASSVGKISPLHF
once	.	TRBJ1-5	TRBV20-1	TGCAGTGCTAGTGGAGGGGACAATCAGCCCCAGCATTTT	CSASGGDNQPQHF
.	.	TRBJ2-5	TRBV2	TGTGCCAGCAGGCCGATGGGGGGAGAGACCCAGTACTTC	CASRPMGGETQYF
.	.	TRBJ1-6	TRBV4-2	TGTGCCAGCAGCCAGTCTCAGATGTCCGCTGCAACTAATTCACCCCTCCACTTT	CASSQSQMSAATNSPLHF
many	.	TRBJ1-1	TRBV6-5	TGTGCCAGCAGTTATTCCCGGACGGCCTACACTGAAGCTTTCTTT	CASSYSRTAYTEAFF
.	TRBD1	TRBJ2-7	TRBV7-8	TGTGCCAGCAGCTTAAGCGGACAGGCGGGCGAGCAGTACTTC	CASSLSGQAGEQYF
.	TRBD1	TRBJ1-1	TRBV7-3	TGTGCCAGCAGCTACGGACAGGGTGACACTGAAGCTTTCTTT	CASSYGQGDTEAFF
.	TRBD2	TRBJ2-2	TRBV7-8	TGTGCCAGCAGCTTAGCGTCGGCGGGGGGCCACCGGGAGCTGTTTTTT	CASSLASAGGHRELFF
many	.	TRBJ2-1	TRBV20-1	TGCAGTGCTGGGACATTACCGGATGAGCAGTTCTTC	CSAGTLPDEQFF
once	TRBD1	TRBJ2-3	TRBV7-2	TGTGCCAGCAGCTTGACAGGGGGTGGCACAGATACGCAGTATTTT	CASSLTGGGTDTQYF
.	TRBD2	TRBJ2-7	TRBV10-2	TGCGCCACCAGTGGCGGGAGTGCTCGGTTCTTC	CATSGGSARFF
.	TRBD1	TRBJ1-1	TRBV28	TGTGCCACATGGGACAGCTACACTGAAGCTTTCTTT	CATWDSYTEAFF
.	.	TRBJ1-2	TRBV7-2	TGTGCCAGCAGCGTACTAGCGGGGGCAGCTGGCTACACCTTC	CASSVLAGAAGYTF
.	TRBD1	TRBJ1-6	TRBV19	TGTGACAGTAGTGATACAGGGGGGGGTTCACCCCTCCACTTT	CDSSDTGGGSPLHF
.	TRBD1	TRBJ1-1	TRBV7-3	TGTGCCAGCAGCGCCTACCCCGGGACAGGCGTTGAAGCTTTCTTT	CASSAYPGTGVEAFF
.	TRBD1	TRBJ1-1	TRBV7-6	TGTGCCAGCAGCTTAGCCAGTGACGGGACAGGGGGCTCTGAAGCTTTCTTT	CASSLASDGTGGSEAFF
.	.	TRBJ2-7	TRBV29-1	TGCAGCGTTGGTAGGGGTGGGCTTCTCTCCTACGAGCAGTACTTC	CSVGRGGLLSYEQYF
.	.	TRBJ2-1	TRBV6-5	TGTGCCAGCAGTTCTAGCTGGAGCACCTACAAAGAGCAGTTCTTC	CASSSSWSTYKEQFF
.	TRBD1	TRBJ2-7	TRBV20-1	TGCAGTGCTAGTACAGGGGGCCAGTATGAGCAGTACTTC	CSASTGGQYEQYF
many	.	TRBJ2-6	TRBV20-1	TGCAGTGCTAGAGATCTTGGGGCCAACGTCCTGACTTTC	CSARDLGANVLTF
few	TRBD2	TRBJ2-3	TRBV7-2	TGTGCCAGCAGCCCAAAGCGGGGGGGGACCACCGATACGCAGTATTTT	CASSPKRGGTTDTQYF
.	TRBD2	TRBJ2-3	TRBV7-3	TGTGCCAGCAGTCGGACTAGCAACCCAGATACGCAGTATTTT	CASSRTSNPDTQYF
few	.	TRBJ2-5	TRBV9	TGTGCCAGCAGCGTAGGTGGTAGCCAAGAGACCCAGTACTTC	CASSVGGSQETQYF
.	.	TRBJ2-7	TRBV6-1	TGCGCCAGCAGTGACGCGGGTAACCCCGAGCAGTACTTC	CASSDAGNPEQYF
once	.	TRBJ1-2	TRBV7-7	TGTGCTAGCAGCTCCGGGATTCATGGCTACACCTTC	CASSSGIHGYTF
many	TRBD1	TRBJ1-4	TRBV7-3	TGTGCCAGCAGCTCTACAGGGGGCTACGGGGCCACAACTAATGAAAAACTGTTTTTT	CASSSTGGYGATTNEKLFF
few	TRBD1	TRBJ1-5	TRBV7-8	TGTGCCAGCAGCATCTCGACAGGGACCAGCAATCAGCCCCAGCATTTT	CASSISTGTSNQPQHF
once	.	TRBJ1-2	TRBV29-1	TGCAGCGTTGAAGGTGCGGCAGGACCCTATGGCTACACCTTC	CSVEGAAGPYGYTF
.	.	TRBJ2-7	TRBV5-6	TGTGCCAGCAGCTCGTCGAACGAGCAGTACTTC	CASSSSNEQYF
.	.	TRBJ2-3	TRBV20-1	TGCAGTGCTAGAAGGGATAGCACAGATACGCAGTATTTT	CSARRDSTDTQYF
.	.	TRBJ2-5	TRBV6-1	TGTGCCAGCAGTTACGATCCGTCACAGGAGGGGCCCCAAGAGACCCAGTACTTC	CASSYDPSQEGPQETQYF
.	TRBD2	TRBJ2-7	TRBV28	TGTGCCAGCAGTTCCCATACCGGGACTAGCGGGAGCTCCTACGAGCAGTACTTC	CASSSHTGTSGSSYEQYF